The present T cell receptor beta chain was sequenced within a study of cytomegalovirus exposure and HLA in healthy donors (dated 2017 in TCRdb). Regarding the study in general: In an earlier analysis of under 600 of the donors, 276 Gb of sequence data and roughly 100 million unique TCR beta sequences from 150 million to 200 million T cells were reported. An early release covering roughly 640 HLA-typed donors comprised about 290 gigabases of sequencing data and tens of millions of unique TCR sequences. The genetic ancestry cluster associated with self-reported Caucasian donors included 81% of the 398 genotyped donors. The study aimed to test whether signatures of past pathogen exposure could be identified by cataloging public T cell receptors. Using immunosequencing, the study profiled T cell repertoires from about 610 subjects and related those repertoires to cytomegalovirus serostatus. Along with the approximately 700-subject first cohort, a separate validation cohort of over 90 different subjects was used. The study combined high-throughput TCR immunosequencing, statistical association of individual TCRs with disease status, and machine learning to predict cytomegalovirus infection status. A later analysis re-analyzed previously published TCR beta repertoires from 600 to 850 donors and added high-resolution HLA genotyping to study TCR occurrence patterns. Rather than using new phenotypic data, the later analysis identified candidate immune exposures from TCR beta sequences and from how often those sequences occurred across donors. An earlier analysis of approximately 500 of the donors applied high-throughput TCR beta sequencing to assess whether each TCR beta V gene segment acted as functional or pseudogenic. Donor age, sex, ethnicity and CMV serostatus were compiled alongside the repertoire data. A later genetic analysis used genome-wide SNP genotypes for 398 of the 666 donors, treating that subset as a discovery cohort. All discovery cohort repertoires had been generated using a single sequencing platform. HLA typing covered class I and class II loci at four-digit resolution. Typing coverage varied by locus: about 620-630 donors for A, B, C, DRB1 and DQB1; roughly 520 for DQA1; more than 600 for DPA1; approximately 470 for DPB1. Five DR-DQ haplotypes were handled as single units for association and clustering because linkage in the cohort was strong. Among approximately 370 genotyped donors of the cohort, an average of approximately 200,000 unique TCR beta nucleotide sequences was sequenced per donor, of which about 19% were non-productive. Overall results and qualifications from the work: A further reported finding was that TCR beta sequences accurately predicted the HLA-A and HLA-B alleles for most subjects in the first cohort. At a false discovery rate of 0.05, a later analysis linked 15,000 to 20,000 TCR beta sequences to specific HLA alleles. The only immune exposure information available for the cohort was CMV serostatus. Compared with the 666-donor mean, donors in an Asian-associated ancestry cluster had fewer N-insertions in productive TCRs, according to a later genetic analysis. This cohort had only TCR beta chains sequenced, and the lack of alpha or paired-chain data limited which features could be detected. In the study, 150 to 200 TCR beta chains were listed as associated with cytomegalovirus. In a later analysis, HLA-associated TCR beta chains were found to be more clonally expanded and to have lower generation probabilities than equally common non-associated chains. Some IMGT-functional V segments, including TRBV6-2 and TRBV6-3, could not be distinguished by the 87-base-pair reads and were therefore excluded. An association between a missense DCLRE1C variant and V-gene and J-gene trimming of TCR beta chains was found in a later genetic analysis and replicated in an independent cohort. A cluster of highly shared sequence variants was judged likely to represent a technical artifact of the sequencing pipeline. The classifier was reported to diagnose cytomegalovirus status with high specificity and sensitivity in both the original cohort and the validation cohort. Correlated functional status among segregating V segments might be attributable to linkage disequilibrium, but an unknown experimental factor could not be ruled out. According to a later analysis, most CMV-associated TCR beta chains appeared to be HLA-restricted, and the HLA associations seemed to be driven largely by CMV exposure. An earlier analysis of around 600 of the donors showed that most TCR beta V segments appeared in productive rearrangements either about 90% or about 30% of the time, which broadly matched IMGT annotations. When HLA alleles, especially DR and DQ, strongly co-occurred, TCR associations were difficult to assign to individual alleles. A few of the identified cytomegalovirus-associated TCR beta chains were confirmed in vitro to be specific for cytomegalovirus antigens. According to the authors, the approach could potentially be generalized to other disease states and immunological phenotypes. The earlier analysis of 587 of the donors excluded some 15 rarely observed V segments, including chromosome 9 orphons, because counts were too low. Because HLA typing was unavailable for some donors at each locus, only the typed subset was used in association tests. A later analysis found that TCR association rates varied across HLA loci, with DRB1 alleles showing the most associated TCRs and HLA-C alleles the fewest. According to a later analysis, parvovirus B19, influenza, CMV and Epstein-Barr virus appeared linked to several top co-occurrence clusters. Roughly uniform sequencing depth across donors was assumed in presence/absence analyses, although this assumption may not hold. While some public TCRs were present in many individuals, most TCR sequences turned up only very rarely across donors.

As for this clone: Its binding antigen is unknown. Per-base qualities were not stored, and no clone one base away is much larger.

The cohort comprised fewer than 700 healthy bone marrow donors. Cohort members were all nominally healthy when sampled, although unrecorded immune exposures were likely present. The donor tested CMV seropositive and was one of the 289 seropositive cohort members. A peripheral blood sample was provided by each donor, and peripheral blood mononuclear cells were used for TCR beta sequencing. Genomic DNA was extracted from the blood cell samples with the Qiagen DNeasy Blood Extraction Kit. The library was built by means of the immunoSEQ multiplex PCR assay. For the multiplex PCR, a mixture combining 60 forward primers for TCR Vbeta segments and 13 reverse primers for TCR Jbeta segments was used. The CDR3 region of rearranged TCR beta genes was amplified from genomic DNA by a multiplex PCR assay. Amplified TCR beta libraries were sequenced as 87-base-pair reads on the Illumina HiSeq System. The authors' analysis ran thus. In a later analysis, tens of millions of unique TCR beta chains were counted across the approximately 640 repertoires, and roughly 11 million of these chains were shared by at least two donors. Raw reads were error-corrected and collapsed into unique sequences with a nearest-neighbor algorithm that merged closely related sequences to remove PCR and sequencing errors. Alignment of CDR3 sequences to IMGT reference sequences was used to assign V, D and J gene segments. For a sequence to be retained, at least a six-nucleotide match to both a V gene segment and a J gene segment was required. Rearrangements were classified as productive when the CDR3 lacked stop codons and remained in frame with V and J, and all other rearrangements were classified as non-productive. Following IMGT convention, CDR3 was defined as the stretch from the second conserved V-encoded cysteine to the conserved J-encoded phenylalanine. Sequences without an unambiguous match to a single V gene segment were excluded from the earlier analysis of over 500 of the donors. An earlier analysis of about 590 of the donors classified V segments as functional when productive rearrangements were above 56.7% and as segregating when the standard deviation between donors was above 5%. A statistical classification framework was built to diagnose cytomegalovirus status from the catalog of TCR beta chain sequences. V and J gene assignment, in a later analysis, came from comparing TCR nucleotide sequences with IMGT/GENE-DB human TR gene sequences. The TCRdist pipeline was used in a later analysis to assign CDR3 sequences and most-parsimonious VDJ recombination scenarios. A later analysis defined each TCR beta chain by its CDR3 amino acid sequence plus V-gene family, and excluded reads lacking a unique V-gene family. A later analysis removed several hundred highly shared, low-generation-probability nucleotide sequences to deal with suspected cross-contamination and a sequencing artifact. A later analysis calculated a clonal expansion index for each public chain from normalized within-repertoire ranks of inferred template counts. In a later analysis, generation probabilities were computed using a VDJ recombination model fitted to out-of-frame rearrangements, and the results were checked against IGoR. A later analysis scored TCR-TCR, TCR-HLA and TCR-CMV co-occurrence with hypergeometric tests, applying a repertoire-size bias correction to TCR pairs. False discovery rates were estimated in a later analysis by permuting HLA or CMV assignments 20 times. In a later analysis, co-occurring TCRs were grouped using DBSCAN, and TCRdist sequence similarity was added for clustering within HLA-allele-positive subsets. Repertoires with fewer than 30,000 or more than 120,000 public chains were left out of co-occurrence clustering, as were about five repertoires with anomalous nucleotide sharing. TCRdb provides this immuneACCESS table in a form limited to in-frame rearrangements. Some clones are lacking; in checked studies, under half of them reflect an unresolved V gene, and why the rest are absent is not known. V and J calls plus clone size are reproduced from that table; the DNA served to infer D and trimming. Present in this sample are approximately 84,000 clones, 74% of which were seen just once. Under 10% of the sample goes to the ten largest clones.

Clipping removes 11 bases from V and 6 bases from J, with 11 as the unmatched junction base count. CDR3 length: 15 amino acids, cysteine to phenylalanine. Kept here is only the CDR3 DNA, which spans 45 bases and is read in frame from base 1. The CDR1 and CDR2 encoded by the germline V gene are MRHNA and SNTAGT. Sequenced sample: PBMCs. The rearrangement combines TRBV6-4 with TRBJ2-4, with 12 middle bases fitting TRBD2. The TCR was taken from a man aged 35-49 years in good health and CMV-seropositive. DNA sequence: TGTGCCCGATGGACTAGCGGGATATGTGGAAACATTCAGTACTTC. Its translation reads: CARWTSGICGNIQYF.